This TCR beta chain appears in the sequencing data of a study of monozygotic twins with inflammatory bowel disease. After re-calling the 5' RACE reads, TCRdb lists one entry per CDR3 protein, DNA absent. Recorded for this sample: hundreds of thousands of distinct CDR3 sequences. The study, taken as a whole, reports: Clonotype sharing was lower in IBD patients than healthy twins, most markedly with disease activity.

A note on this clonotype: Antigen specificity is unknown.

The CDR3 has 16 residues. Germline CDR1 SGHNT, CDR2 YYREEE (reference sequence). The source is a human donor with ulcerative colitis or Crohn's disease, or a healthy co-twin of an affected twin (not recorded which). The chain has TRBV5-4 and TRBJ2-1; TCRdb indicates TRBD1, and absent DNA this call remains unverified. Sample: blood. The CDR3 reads CASSPLAKGADNEQFF. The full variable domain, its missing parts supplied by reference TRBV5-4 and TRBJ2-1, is ETGVTQSPTHLIKTRGQQVTLRCSSQSGHNTVSWYQQALGQGPQFIFQYYREEENGRGNFPPRFSGLQFPNYSSELNVNALELDDSALYLCASSPLAKGADNEQFFGPGTRLTVL.